The 7 T cell receptor beta chains reported below all come from one sample, sequenced in a study of shared clonotypes between healthy human individuals. Some clones are missing from TCRdb's copy, which holds only in-frame ones; the method was immunoSEQ multiplex PCR. This table has about 690,000 clones, roughly 91% appearing once. Sample: memory CD8+ T cells from PBMCs. The subset is: CD45RO+ cells pooled with CCR7-negative TemRA cells. The receptors stem from a man between 18 and 29 years old in good health. Some clones in this sample may be carry-over from other donors' samples.

V and J are TRBV19 and TRBJ2-7; 9 bases are a match to TRBD1. Per germline, CDR1 LNHDA and CDR2 SQIVND (reference sequence). CDR3 size: 14 residues. Trimming took 5 bases from V and 4 from J; bases not matched to a gene: 6. The CDR3 here is CASSQQGARYEQYF. DNA for the CDR3: TGTGCCAGTAGTCAACAGGGGGCGCGGTACGAGCAGTACTTC.

The chain recombines TRBV6-1 with TRBJ2-7, with a weak D call TRBD1 (6 bases). V was pared by 6 bases and J by 3 bases, with 15 bases between. In germline, CDR1 is MNHNS, CDR2 SASEGT. The CDR3 sequence is 14 residues long. CDR3 sequence reads: CASRNSGTYYEQYF. The CDR3 DNA is TGTGCCAGCAGGAATTCCGGGACATACTACGAGCAGTACTTC.

The chain has TRBV7-8 and TRBJ2-7, with D possibly being TRBD1 (6 bases). The V gene's germline CDR1 is SGHVS and CDR2 FQNEAQ. The ends were cut back, 5 bases at V and 3 bases at J, with 14 bases in the middle. CDR3 length equals 14 residues. The chain's CDR3 is CASSQGRAYYEQYF. DNA of the CDR3: TGTGCCAGCAGCCAGGGGAGAGCCTACTACGAGCAGTACTTC.

The rearrangement uses TRBV9 and TRBJ2-3; 9 nucleotides line up with TRBD1. The CDR3 consists of 14 residues. Germline-derived CDR1 and CDR2 are SGDLS and YYNGEE. With V trimmed by 7 bases and J by 8 bases, 11 bases remained unmatched. CDR3 in DNA: TGTGCCAGCGGAGGGACAGGGATCGTTGGTACGCAGTATTTT. It translates to CASGGTGIVGTQYF.

The chain carries TRBV7-9 and TRBJ2-7; 7 bases agree with TRBD2. CDR1 is SEHNR and CDR2 is FQNEAQ in the germline V gene (reference sequence). The CDR3 is 17 amino acids. The V gene end was trimmed by 5 bases and the J gene end by 4 bases; junction bases not matched to a gene: 17. CDR3: CASSGSDGASGTYEQYF. CDR3 nucleotide sequence: TGTGCCAGCAGCGGGTCGGACGGGGCTAGCGGAACATACGAGCAGTACTTC.

This chain joins TRBV4-1 and TRBJ2-3, with a weak D call TRBD2 (5 bases). Trimming cost V 1 base and J 6 bases, with 17 bases left between them. CDR1 is MGHRA, CDR2 YSYEKL, per germline. The CDR3 has 16 amino acids. CDR3 DNA: TGCGCCAGCAGCCAAGGGACTGGGCCCACCGGCGATACGCAGTATTTT. This gives the protein CASSQGTGPTGDTQYF.

The DNA of the CDR3 is TGTGCCAGCCAGGGCAGGGAATCCGGAAACACCATATATTTT. Protein: CASQGRESGNTIYF. The chain has TRBV5-6 and TRBJ1-3; D might be TRBD1 (5 bases). Germline CDR1 reads SGHDT; CDR2 reads YYEEEE. V was clipped by 7 bases and J by 4 bases, with 15 bases between them. This CDR3 contains 14 residues.